The T cell receptor beta chain described here comes from a study of identifying expanded T cells in peripheral blood. Whole-study results and caveats: About 1.2 clones differed between technical replicates, versus roughly 17 and 20 over time.

A note on this clone: Its antigen is not known.

Sequencing was performed with immunoSEQ multiplex PCR; in TCRdb, only in-frame clones are kept and a portion is missing. The sample records more than 75,000 clones, roughly 86% being singletons. This CDR3 region has 16 residues. With V trimmed by 0 bases and J by 2 bases, 8 bases remained unmatched. CDR1 SGHDT and CDR2 YYEEEE come from the germline V gene. Collection occurred without any documented infections or immune events in donors. Sample: blood. The TCR sequence derives from a person between 18 and 70 years old in good health. This chain uses TRBV5-6 with TRBJ2-7; 7 nucleotides align to TRBD1. CDR3 region: CASSLVTWDRTYEQYF. The CDR3 DNA reads TGTGCCAGCAGCTTGGTCACGTGGGACAGAACCTACGAGCAGTACTTC.